This TCR beta chain originates from a study of post-analysis software for immune sequencing data. On the study more broadly: Disease trajectories encompassed relapsing-remitting, secondary progressive and progressive-relapsing multiple sclerosis. Study outcomes and limitations: TRBV segments more frequent in patients than in controls numbered roughly 5 and included TRBV5-6, TRBV5-1 and TRBV20-1.

Germline CDR1 and CDR2: SGHTA and FQGNSA. V was trimmed by 5 bases and J by 3 bases, leaving 13 bases between them. The CDR3 runs to 14 residues. Unique molecular identifiers had been added to the TCR beta cDNA libraries. Once roughly 1 to 11 million T cells were used, about 510,000 cDNA molecules resulted. MiXCR, run by TCRdb on the PCR reads, gives a single entry per CDR3 protein. This table holds fewer than 850,000 distinct CDR3 sequences, 25% to 30% found once. About this clonotype itself: What it binds is not known.

This clonotype was obtained from a girl under 18 with multiple sclerosis. This sequence joins TRBV7-2 and TRBJ1-1, with D possibly being TRBD1 (5 bases). Sequenced sample: blood. DNA of the CDR3: TGTGCCAGCAGCCCCGTGGGGCTTGACACTGAAGCTTTCTTT. This translates into CASSPVGLDTEAFF.